This T cell receptor beta chain originates from a study of T cell responses to AZD1222 COVID-19 vaccine. On the study more broadly: Second-dose schedules of about 4 or about 12 weeks were combined. Study-wide results and caveats: Donors were mostly white British, more females; clonal diversity possibly underestimated. Vaccine-related CD4 TCRs covered spike, predominating at 160-218 and 743-854. After two AZD1222 doses, spike-specific TCR breadth and depth rose versus day 0.

With 5 bases removed from V and 4 bases from J, the gap between germline ends came to 3 bases. Germline assignment: CDR1 MNHEY and CDR2 SVGAGI. This CDR3 is 11 amino acids long. Notes on this clone: The antigen is not known.

Sequencing used immunoSEQ multiplex PCR; TCRdb keeps in-frame clones, though not all of them. The sample contains about 190,000 clones, 94% of which appear only once. This material consisted of peripheral blood, taken on day 0 of AZD1222 vaccination. This TCR was recovered from an adult in good health. This rearrangement joins TRBV6-5 to TRBJ2-1, with no clear D. CDR3 sequence reads: CASSRYNEQFF. The CDR3 region has the DNA TGTGCCAGCAGTAGATACAATGAGCAGTTCTTC.